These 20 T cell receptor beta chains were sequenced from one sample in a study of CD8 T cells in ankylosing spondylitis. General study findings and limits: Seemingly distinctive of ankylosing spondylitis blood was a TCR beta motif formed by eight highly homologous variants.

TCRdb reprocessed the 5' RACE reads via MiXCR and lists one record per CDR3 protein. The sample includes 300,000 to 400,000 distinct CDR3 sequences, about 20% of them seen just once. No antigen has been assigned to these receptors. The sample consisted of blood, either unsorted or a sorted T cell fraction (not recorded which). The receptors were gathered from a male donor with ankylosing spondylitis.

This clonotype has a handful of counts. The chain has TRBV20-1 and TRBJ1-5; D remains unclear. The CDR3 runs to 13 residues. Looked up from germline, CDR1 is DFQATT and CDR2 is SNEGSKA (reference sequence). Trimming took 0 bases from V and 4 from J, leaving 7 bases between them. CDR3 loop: CSARDLVNQPQHF. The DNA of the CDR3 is TGCAGTGCTAGAGATTTGGTGAATCAGCCCCAGCATTTT.

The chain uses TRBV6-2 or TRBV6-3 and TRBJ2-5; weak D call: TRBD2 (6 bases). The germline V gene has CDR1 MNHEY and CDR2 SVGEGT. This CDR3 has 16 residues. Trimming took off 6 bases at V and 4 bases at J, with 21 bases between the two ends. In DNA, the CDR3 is TGTGCCAGCAGCTGGCTCCATAGCGGAGGGCGAGAGACCCAGTACTTC. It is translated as CASSWLHSGGRETQYF.

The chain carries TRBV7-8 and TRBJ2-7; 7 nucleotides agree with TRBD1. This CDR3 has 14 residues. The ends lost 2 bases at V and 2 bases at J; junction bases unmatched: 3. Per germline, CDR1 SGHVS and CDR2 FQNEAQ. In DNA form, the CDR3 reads TGTGCCAGCAGCTTAACAGGGGCCCCCTACGAGCAGTACTTC. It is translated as CASSLTGAPYEQYF.

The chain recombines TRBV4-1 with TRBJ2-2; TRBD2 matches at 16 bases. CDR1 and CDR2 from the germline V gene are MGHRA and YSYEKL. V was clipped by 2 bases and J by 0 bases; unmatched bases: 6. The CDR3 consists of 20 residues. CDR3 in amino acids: CASSQPGLAGGFANTGELFF. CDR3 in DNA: TGCGCCAGCAGCCAACCGGGACTAGCGGGAGGGTTCGCGAACACCGGGGAGCTGTTTTTT.

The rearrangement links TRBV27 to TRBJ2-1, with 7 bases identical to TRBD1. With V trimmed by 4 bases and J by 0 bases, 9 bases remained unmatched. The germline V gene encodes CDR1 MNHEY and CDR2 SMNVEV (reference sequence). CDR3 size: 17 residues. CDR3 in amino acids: CASSSRPTGSSYNEQFF. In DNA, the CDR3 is TGTGCCAGCAGTTCCCGCCCGACAGGGAGCTCCTACAATGAGCAGTTCTTC.

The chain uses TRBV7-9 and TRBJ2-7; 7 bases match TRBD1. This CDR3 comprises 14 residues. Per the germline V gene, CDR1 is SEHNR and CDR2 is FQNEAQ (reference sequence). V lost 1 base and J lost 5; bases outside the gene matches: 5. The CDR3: CASSLVDRTDEQYF. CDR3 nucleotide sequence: TGTGCCAGCAGCTTAGTGGACAGGACGGACGAGCAGTACTTC.

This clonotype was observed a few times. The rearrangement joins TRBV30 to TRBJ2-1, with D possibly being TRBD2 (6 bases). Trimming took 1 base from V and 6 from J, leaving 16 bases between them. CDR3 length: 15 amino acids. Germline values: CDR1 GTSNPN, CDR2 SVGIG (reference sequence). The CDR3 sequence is CAWSATGTLFNEQFF. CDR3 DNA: TGTGCCTGGAGTGCAACCGGGACTCTTTTCAATGAGCAGTTCTTC.

CDR3 residues: CATRGGPTDTQYF. The CDR3 DNA is TGCGCCACCAGAGGGGGCCCCACAGATACGCAGTATTTT. The chain couples TRBV4-3 to TRBJ2-3; 7 bases line up with TRBD1. There are 13 residues in the CDR3. The junction had 6 bases not matched to a gene; V was cut back by 10 bases and J by 2 bases. Germline V gene lookup returns CDR1 LGHNA and CDR2 YSLEER.

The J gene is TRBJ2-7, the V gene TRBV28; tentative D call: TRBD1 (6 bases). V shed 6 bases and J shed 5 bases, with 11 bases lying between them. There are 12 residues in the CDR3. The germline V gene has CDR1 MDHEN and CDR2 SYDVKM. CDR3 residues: CASRPPGDEQYF. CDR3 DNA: TGTGCCAGCAGACCCCCAGGGGACGAGCAGTACTTC.

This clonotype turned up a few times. The CDR3 loop reads CASSQERGFQETQYF. The CDR3 DNA reads TGTGCCAGCAGCCAAGAACGGGGCTTCCAAGAGACCCAGTACTTC. This rearrangement joins TRBV4-2 to TRBJ2-5; D tentatively fits TRBD1 or TRBD2 (5 bases each). This CDR3 has 15 residues. Germline V gives CDR1 LGHNA, CDR2 YNFKEQ. V was shortened by 0 bases and J by 1 base, with 9 bases between the two germline ends.

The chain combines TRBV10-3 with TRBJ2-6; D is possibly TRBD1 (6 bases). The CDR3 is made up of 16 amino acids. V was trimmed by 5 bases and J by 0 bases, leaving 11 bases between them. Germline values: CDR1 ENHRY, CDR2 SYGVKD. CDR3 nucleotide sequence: TGTGCCATCAGTAATACAGGGATCTCTGGGGCCAACGTCCTGACTTTC. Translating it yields CAISNTGISGANVLTF.

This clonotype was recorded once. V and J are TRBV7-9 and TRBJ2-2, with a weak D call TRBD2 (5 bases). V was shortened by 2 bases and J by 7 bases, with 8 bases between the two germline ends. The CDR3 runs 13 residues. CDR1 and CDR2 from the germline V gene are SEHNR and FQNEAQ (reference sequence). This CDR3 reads CASSLHGGGELFF. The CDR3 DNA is TGTGCCAGCAGCTTACACGGAGGCGGGGAGCTGTTTTTT.

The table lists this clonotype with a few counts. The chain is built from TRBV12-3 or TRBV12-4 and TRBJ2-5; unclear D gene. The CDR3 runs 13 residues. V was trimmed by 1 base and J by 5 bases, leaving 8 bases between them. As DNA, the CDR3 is TGTGCCAGCAGTTTAGTGGGTTCTGAGACCCAGTACTTC. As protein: CASSLVGSETQYF.

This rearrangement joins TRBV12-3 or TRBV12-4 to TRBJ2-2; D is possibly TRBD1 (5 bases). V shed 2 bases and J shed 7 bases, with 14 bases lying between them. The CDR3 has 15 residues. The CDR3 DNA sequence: TGTGCCAGCAGTTTAAAGGACACGTTGGTCGGGGAGCTGTTTTTT. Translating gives CASSLKDTLVGELFF.

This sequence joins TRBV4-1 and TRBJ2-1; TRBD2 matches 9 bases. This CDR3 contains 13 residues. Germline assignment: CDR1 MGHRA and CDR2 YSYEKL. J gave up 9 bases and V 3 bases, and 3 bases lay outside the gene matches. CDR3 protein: CASSHGSGSEQFF. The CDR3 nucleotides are TGCGCCAGCAGCCATGGTAGCGGGAGTGAGCAGTTCTTC.

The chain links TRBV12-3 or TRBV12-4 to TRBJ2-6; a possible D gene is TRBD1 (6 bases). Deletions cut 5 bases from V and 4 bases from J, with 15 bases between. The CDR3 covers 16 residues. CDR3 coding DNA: TGTGCCAGCAGTCAGCAGGGGAATTCGGGGGCCAACGTCCTGACTTTC. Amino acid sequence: CASSQQGNSGANVLTF.

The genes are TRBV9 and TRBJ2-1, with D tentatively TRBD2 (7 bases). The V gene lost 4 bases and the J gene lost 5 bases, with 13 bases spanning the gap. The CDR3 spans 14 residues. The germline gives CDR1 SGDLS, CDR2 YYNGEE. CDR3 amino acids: CASSRAGGHNEQFF. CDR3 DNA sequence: TGTGCCAGCAGCAGAGCCGGGGGGCACAATGAGCAGTTCTTC.

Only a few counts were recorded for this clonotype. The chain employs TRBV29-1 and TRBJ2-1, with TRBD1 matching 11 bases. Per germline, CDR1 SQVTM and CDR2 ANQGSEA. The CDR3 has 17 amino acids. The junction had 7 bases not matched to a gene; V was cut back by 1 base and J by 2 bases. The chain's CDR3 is CSVEGFRTGGAYNEQFF. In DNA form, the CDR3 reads TGCAGCGTTGAAGGGTTCCGGACAGGGGGCGCCTACAATGAGCAGTTCTTC.

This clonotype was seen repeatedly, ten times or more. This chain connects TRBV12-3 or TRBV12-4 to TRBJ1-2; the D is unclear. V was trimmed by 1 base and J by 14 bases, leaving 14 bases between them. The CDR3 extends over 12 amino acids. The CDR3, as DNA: TGTGCCAGCAGTTTAGGGGCAGGCCCTCGGACCTTC. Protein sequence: CASSLGAGPRTF.

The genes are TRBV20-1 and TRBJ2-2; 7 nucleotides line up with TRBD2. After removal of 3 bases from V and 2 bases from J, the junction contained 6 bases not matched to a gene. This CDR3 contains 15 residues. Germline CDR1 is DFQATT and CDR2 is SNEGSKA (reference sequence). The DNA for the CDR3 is TGCAGTGCTAGGGGGCGGGAGATTAACACCGGGGAGCTGTTTTTT. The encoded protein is CSARGREINTGELFF.